Listed below are T cell receptor beta chains from one sample, sequenced in a study of CD8 T cells in Susac syndrome. TCRdb passed the immunoSEQ multiplex PCR reads through MiXCR, listing each CDR3 protein once. The table lists around 95,000 distinct CDR3 sequences, approximately 95% of them singletons. Specimen: CD8+ T cells from PBMCs. The receptor set was obtained from a human donor with Susac syndrome. CDR3s leave out the opening cysteine and the closing phenylalanine or tryptophan. Fields, in order: J gene, V gene, CDR3 protein.

>TRBJ2-7|TRBV11-2
ASSSPFYEQY
>TRBJ1-1|TRBV19
ASSPNRGMNTEAF
>TRBJ1-1|TRBV29-1
SVADSALAF
>TRBJ2-1|TRBV7-6
ASSPRGGSSDEQF
>TRBJ2-7|TRBV29-1
SASYRAEAEQY
>TRBJ2-5|TRBV7-9
ASSLATAQETQY
>TRBJ1-5|TRBV20-1
SASPGRKINQPQH
>TRBJ2-5|TRBV29-1
SVDGASGSETQY
>TRBJ2-5|TRBV5-1
ASSLEAPERETQY
>TRBJ2-5|TRBV2
ASSVKDGEETQY
>TRBJ2-1|TRBV3-1
ASSQVAANEQF
>TRBJ2-5|TRBV12-3/TRBV12-4
ASSSSGEQETQY
>TRBJ2-1|TRBV9
ASSVGLAGGHEQF
>TRBJ2-3|TRBV5-1
ASRRTSGFTDTQY
>TRBJ2-7|TRBV20-1
SARKTTPIYEQY
>TRBJ2-5|TRBV4-1
ASSHVWASGKETQY
>TRBJ2-1|TRBV5-1
ASSLKGEGYNEQF
>TRBJ2-7|TRBV29-1
SVERGNEQY
>TRBJ2-5|TRBV29-1
SGGGAGHLETQY
>TRBJ1-1|TRBV4-1
ASSLPGNTEAF
>TRBJ2-3|TRBV27
ASSGSVTGTDTQY
>TRBJ1-6|TRBV9
ASSEGTGISPLH
>TRBJ2-5|TRBV5-1
ASSLGGQSQETQY
>TRBJ2-2|TRBV9
ASSEPTSGGSTGELF
>TRBJ2-1|TRBV4-1
ASSPVGANEQF
>TRBJ2-1|TRBV18
ASSPGLQYNEQF
>TRBJ2-3|TRBV24-1
ATSDRTRADTQY
>TRBJ2-1|TRBV9
ASSVGGHMDYNEQF
>TRBJ2-1|TRBV27
ASSLLAGGPSSYNEQF
>TRBJ1-2|TRBV13
ASSLEPYGYT